Reported below is one T cell receptor (beta chain). Its antigen is unknown. The data were taken from a study of OX40 agonist ivuxolimab in advanced cancers. Blood draws occurred at baseline, cycle 4 day 1, and cycle 7 day 1. Whole-study results and caveats: What antigens the expanded peripheral T cells recognized was never established. Expanded clones belonging to CD8+ T cells outnumbered, on average, those of CD4+. Doses of 0.1 to 3.0 mg/kg were accompanied by clonal expansion of CD4+ and CD8+ blood T cells by week 6.

Measured with immunoSEQ multiplex PCR; TCRdb has only the in-frame clones, and not every one. The sample yields approximately 60,000 clones, more than 80% seen once. The sequence came from an adult with an advanced solid tumor such as melanoma, head and neck, liver or kidney cancer. Specimen: CD4+ or CD8+ T cells sorted from blood, collected in a trial of the OX40 agonist ivuxolimab.

The CDR3 DNA is TGTGCCAGCACCGTACTAGCGGGAGGCGGGGAGACCCAGTACTTC. Translation gives CASTVLAGGGETQYF. This rearrangement joins TRBV11-2 to TRBJ2-5; 12 positions agree with TRBD2. Germline CDR1 reads SGHAT; CDR2 reads FQNNGV. V was pared by 7 bases and J by 5 bases, with 8 bases of the junction left unmatched. The CDR3 length is 15 residues.